The entry below gives a single T cell receptor (beta chain) sequence along with its context. Its antigen is not yet known. Base qualities are not recorded, but no much larger clone differs from it by a single base. This sample stems from a study of blood T cell repertoires in COVID-19 (dated by TCRdb to 2018 to 2021). Context from the whole study: The collaborator samples originated in the United States, Italy and Spain and spanned the acute and convalescent phases of COVID-19. Samples came from the ongoing ImmuneRACE study (first 160 participants) plus 1,254 subjects from 6 global collaborators. HLA class I and class II types, where available, came from metadata supplied by the sample provider rather than from assay-based typing. The sample metadata nearly always contained a de-identified subject ID, COVID-19 status, age in years and sex. The material from the prospective study consisted of cDNA or gDNA derived from T cells, B-cell-depleted T cells, or PBMCs. The repertoires were made available in a free public database intended to serve as a resource for research on the immune response to SARS-CoV-2. The dataset comprised deeply sampled blood TCRbeta repertoires from subjects exposed to, actively infected with, or recovered from COVID-19. The paper as a whole reports these results and caveats: The amount of clinical and demographic metadata varied by source and participant and was provided uncurated.

CDR1 and CDR2, per the germline V gene, are MDHEN and SYDVKM. From the cysteine through the phenylalanine, the CDR3 covers 18 amino acids. Of the read, only the CDR3 DNA is kept; its 54 bases are in frame from base 1. V is trimmed back by 2 bases and J by 4 bases, and the junction contains 15 bases that no gene match accounts for. Enrolling through a virtual design, the prospective study's participants ranged in age from roughly 18 to 95 years and lived across some 23 United States geographic areas. Cohort assignment in the prospective study relied on participant-reported clinical history from a screening survey and a study questionnaire. ImmuneRACE Cohort 3 recovered participants were defined by two consecutive negative NP/OP PCR tests, healthcare professional clearance, or symptom resolution. Each participant in the prospective study had whole blood, serum and a nasopharyngeal or oropharyngeal swab collected by mobile phlebotomists. Participants in the prospective study had the option to provide additional blood draws and questionnaires over an approximately 2-month period. Blood samples from the prospective study were shipped frozen or at room temperature prior to DNA extraction.

The immunoSEQ Assay, a bias-controlled multiplex PCR, was used to amplify TCRbeta CDR3 regions from genomic DNA. The source study handled its data this way. Within the assay, amplification of reference gene primers was used to estimate how many nucleated cells each sample contained. To quantify the absolute abundance of each unique TCRbeta CDR3 rearrangement, sequence reads were collapsed and filtered. For each sample, productive Simpson clonality was calculated by taking the square root of Simpson's diversity index across productive rearrangements. TCRdb mirrors the immuneACCESS table, restricted to in-frame sequences. Some clones are absent from its copies; in checked studies, under half trace to an unresolved V gene, and the reason for the others is unknown. V, J and clone size are those of that table, while D and trimming were read from the DNA. The sample table contains a few hundred thousand clones; only one count was recorded for 80% to 90% of them. The top ten hold approximately 4.2% of the sample.

The sequenced material came from PBMCs or T cells enriched from blood (not recorded which). The chain employs TRBV28 and TRBJ2-7; the central 9 bases match TRBD1. The origin of this receptor is a woman in her thirties who had recovered from COVID-19. The sequenced DNA is TGTGCCAGCAGTTTAGTCTTGGGACAGGGCGAATCTCCGTACGAGCAGTACTTC. Translated, it gives CASSLVLGQGESPYEQYF.